Each of the 16 T cell receptor beta chains below was sequenced from the same sample in a study of blood T cell repertoires in COVID-19. Profiled with immunoSEQ multiplex PCR; TCRdb holds only in-frame clones, not every one. Of around 130,000 clones listed, 75% to 90% are singletons. Specimen: peripheral blood. These receptors were taken from a human donor in a cohort sampled during active COVID-19.

This clone was picked up one time. V usage is TRBV5-1 and J usage is TRBJ2-5, with TRBD1 as a possible D gene (6 bases). The germline CDR1 and CDR2 sequences are SGHRS and YFSETQ. V gave up 5 bases and J gave up 4 bases, with 12 bases separating them. This CDR3 has 13 amino acids. The CDR3 here is CASRPIGGETQYF. CDR3 nucleotides: TGCGCCAGCAGACCAATAGGGGGAGAGACCCAGTACTTC.

The chain links TRBV29-1 to TRBJ1-5; D is undetermined. The germline V gene encodes CDR1 SQVTM and CDR2 ANQGSEA. Trimming took 3 bases from V and 7 from J, leaving 13 bases between them. The CDR3 totals 13 residues. The CDR3 nucleotides read TGCAGCGTTGAGGTTCCAGGTGTCCAGCCCCAGCATTTT. Amino acids: CSVEVPGVQPQHF.

J is TRBJ1-1 and V is TRBV19, with D possibly matching TRBD1 (6 bases). V was shortened by 7 bases and J by 3 bases, with 12 bases between the two germline ends. CDR3 size: 13 residues. CDR1 LNHDA and CDR2 SQIVND come from the germline V gene (reference sequence). Here the CDR3 reads CASTRDIDTEAFF. Here the CDR3 DNA reads TGTGCCAGTACAAGGGACATTGACACTGAAGCTTTCTTT.

The chain employs TRBV7-2 and TRBJ1-3; D may be TRBD1 (6 bases). CDR1 and CDR2 from the germline V gene are SGHTA and FQGNSA. The V end lost 0 bases, the J end lost 5 bases, and 14 bases lay between the germline ends. The CDR3 is 16 residues long. CDR3 loop: CASSLAPSDRRNTIYF. CDR3 nucleotide sequence: TGTGCCAGCAGCTTAGCTCCATCGGACAGACGAAACACCATATATTTT.

This chain links TRBV5-8 with TRBJ2-2, with 7 bases that match TRBD1. With 3 bases clipped from V and 7 bases from J, the junction kept 9 bases outside the gene matches. This CDR3 is 15 amino acids long. Per germline, CDR1 SGHTS and CDR2 YDEGEE. In DNA, the CDR3 is TGTGCCAGCAGCTGGGGGCTTCGACAGGGCGGGGAGCTGTTTTTT. It encodes CASSWGLRQGGELFF.

The V call is TRBV4-3, the J call TRBJ1-2; 8 bases align to TRBD1. Per the germline V gene, CDR1 is LGHNA and CDR2 is YSLEER. This CDR3 contains 16 residues. With 0 bases clipped from V and 7 bases from J, the junction kept 10 bases outside the gene matches. The CDR3: CASSQEGPRTGSGYTF. The CDR3, as DNA: TGCGCCAGCAGCCAAGAGGGCCCCCGGACAGGGAGTGGCTACACCTTC.

The chain is built from TRBV7-9 and TRBJ2-7, with 11 bases lining up with TRBD2. With V trimmed by 6 bases and J by 2 bases, 3 bases remained unmatched. CDR1 is SEHNR and CDR2 is FQNEAQ in the germline V gene (reference sequence). This CDR3 has 14 amino acids. The CDR3: CASSRLAGPYEQYV. For the CDR3, the DNA is TGTGCCAGCAGTAGACTAGCGGGACCCTACGAGCAGTACGTC.

The table lists this clone with many counts. The genes are TRBV7-2 and TRBJ1-2, with 7 nucleotides matching TRBD1. In germline, CDR1 is SGHTA, CDR2 FQGNSA. With 5 bases clipped from V and 8 bases from J, the junction kept 11 bases outside the gene matches. This CDR3 spans 14 amino acids. CDR3 sequence: CASSTPGGFWGYTF. CDR3 in DNA: TGTGCCAGCAGCACCCCAGGGGGTTTTTGGGGCTACACCTTC.

V usage is TRBV30 and J usage is TRBJ2-4, with 10 positions matching TRBD1. The trim removed 3 bases at V and 1 base at J, leaving 6 bases unmatched. This CDR3 has 16 amino acids. Germline V lookup: CDR1 GTSNPN, CDR2 SVGIG (reference sequence). Here the CDR3 reads CAWRGGTGVAKNIQYF. DNA of the CDR3: TGTGCCTGGAGGGGCGGGACAGGGGTTGCCAAAAACATTCAGTACTTC.

The chain links TRBV30 to TRBJ1-4; D is ambiguous. CDR3 length: 15 residues. Germline CDR1 is GTSNPN and CDR2 is SVGIG (reference sequence). The ends were cut back, 0 bases at V and 6 bases at J, with 14 bases in the middle. This chain's CDR3 is CAWSVPTARYEKLFF. CDR3 nucleotides: TGTGCCTGGAGTGTACCTACAGCCCGGTATGAAAAACTGTTTTTT.

The chain uses TRBV9 and TRBJ2-7, with TRBD1 as a possible D gene (6 bases). The CDR3 contains 13 residues. Germline-derived CDR1 and CDR2 are SGDLS and YYNGEE. The V end was cut by 4 bases, the J end by 5 bases, with 13 bases between. The CDR3 spells CASSPGQTHEQYF. DNA for the CDR3: TGTGCCAGCAGCCCAGGACAGACCCACGAGCAGTACTTC.

The rearrangement links TRBV7-2 to TRBJ2-7; D might be TRBD2 (5 bases). Germline values: CDR1 SGHTA, CDR2 FQGNSA. This CDR3 is built from 14 residues. Trimming pared 1 base from V and 1 base from J, leaving 8 bases between. The DNA of the CDR3 is TGTGCCAGCAGCTTAGGACCGGGGTCCTACGAGCAGTACGTC. This translates into CASSLGPGSYEQYV.

This clone has only a few counts. V and J are TRBV10-1 and TRBJ2-1; possibly TRBD2 for D (6 bases). The CDR3 consists of 16 residues. CDR1 and CDR2 (germline): WNHNN, SYGVQD (reference sequence). V was clipped by 3 bases and J by 6 bases, with 18 bases between them. The chain's CDR3 is CASSDPITSFPNEQFF. The CDR3 DNA is TGCGCCAGCAGTGATCCCATAACTAGCTTTCCCAATGAGCAGTTCTTC.

CDR3 in amino acids: CASSPGGTGELFF. The CDR3 DNA follows: TGTGCCAGCAGCCCTGGCGGCACCGGGGAGCTGTTTTTT. The V call is TRBV7-8, the J call TRBJ2-2; no definite D call. CDR3 size: 13 residues. Trimming stripped 5 bases from V and 4 bases from J, with 8 bases between. Germline CDR1 SGHVS, CDR2 FQNEAQ.

The V and J genes are TRBV12-5 and TRBJ1-4, with TRBD1 matching over 8 bases. Germline CDR1 reads LGHNT; CDR2 reads FRNRAP. The ends lost 4 bases at V and 5 bases at J; junction bases unmatched: 6. The CDR3 contains 15 residues. CDR3 DNA sequence: TGTGCTAGTGGTTGGCTGACAGGGGCAAATGAAAAACTGTTTTTT. It encodes CASGWLTGANEKLFF.

V and J are TRBV11-3 and TRBJ1-1, with 7 positions matching TRBD1. Per the germline V gene, CDR1 is SGHNT and CDR2 is YENEEA. V dropped 5 bases and J dropped 1; count of bases not matched to a gene: 4. This CDR3 region has 14 residues. In DNA form, the CDR3 reads TGTGCCAGCAGCGACGGGACAGCGAACACTGAAGCTTTCTTT. Amino acid sequence: CASSDGTANTEAFF.